This passage covers 18 T cell receptor beta chains from one sample sequenced in a study of blood T cells in healthy people across ages. Then a second PCR, running roughly 7 to 12 cycles, was carried out with a sample-barcoded 5' primer and a J-beta primer mix. Via MiXCR, TCRdb re-called the 5' RACE reads, giving one row per CDR3 protein. The sample shows about 1.8 million distinct CDR3 sequences, about 50% of them seen only once. Source material: blood. These receptor sequences come from a woman in her 40s in good health.

CDR3 loop: CASRPSDRVATDTQYF. The CDR3 nucleotides are TGTGCCAGCAGACCATCGGACAGGGTGGCTACAGATACGCAGTATTTT. The chain joins TRBV28 to TRBJ2-3, with 8 bases that match TRBD1. The CDR3 totals 16 residues. V was pared by 6 bases and J by 3 bases, with 11 bases of the junction left unmatched. CDR1 MDHEN and CDR2 SYDVKM come from the germline V gene.

Regarding this clonotype: At one end, the junction sequence differs from germline, possibly due to a read error. The chain uses TRBV5-1 and TRBJ2-3, with 10 bases aligning to TRBD1. CDR3 size: 15 residues. Germline CDR1 SGHRS, CDR2 YFSETQ. The CDR3 loop is CTSTETGGSTDTQYF. DNA of the CDR3: TGCACCAGCACAGAGACAGGGGGCTCCACAGATACGCAGTATTTT.

The genes are TRBV2 and TRBJ2-2, with TRBD1 matching over 7 bases. CDR3 length equals 15 residues. Germline CDR1 SNHLY, CDR2 FYNNEI. The V segment lost 10 bases and the J segment 2 bases; nucleotides outside the gene matches: 10. The DNA for the CDR3 is TGTGCCACGAGACAGGGCCAAATTAACACCGGGGAGCTGTTTTTT. Translation gives CATRQGQINTGELFF. Drawing the rest from reference TRBV2 and TRBJ2-2, the complete variable domain is EPEVTQTPSHQVTQMGQEVILRCVPISNHLYFYWYRQILGQKVEFLVSFYNNEISEKSEIFDDQFSVERPDGSNFTLKIRSTKLEDSAMYFCATRQGQINTGELFFGEGSRLTVL.

The V call is TRBV4-1, the J call TRBJ2-7; D ambiguous. The germline V gene has CDR1 MGHRA and CDR2 YSYEKL. The CDR3 consists of 14 residues. The ends were cut back, 1 base at V and 3 bases at J, with 10 bases in the middle. In nucleotides, the CDR3 is TGCGCCAGCAGCCAAGCCCTGGGCCGCTACGAGCAGTACTTC. Protein sequence: CASSQALGRYEQYF.

The chain recombines TRBV6-2 or TRBV6-3 with TRBJ1-1, with D perhaps TRBD1 (5 bases). The V and J ends lost 6 bases and 0 bases respectively, with 14 bases between them. The CDR3 is made up of 15 amino acids. CDR1 MNHEY and CDR2 SVGEGT come from the germline V gene. The CDR3 loop reads CASSRRWGLNTEAFF. The CDR3 DNA sequence: TGTGCCAGCAGCCGCCGCTGGGGGTTGAACACTGAAGCTTTCTTT.

For this clonotype: A single base separates this from a much larger clone, so it may be a read error. The chain couples TRBV29-1 to TRBJ2-1; D perhaps matches TRBD1 (5 bases). Trimming shortened V by 8 bases and J by 4 bases, and 12 bases separated the two germline ends. Germline V gene data show CDR1 as SQVTM and CDR2 as ANQGSEA. This CDR3 has 12 amino acids. CDR3 protein: CSIEQVYNEQFF. The CDR3 coding sequence is TGCAGCATAGAACAGGTTTACAATGAGCAGTTCTTC.

V is TRBV20-1 and J is TRBJ2-4; no clear D. The germline V gene has CDR1 DFQATT and CDR2 SNEGSKA (reference sequence). The CDR3 is 10 amino acids. V was trimmed by 5 bases and J by 13 bases, leaving 12 bases between them. The CDR3 sequence: CSAGRTDQYF. The CDR3 region has the DNA TGCAGTGCTGGTCGTACAGACCAGTACTTC.

The gene calls are TRBV25-1 and TRBJ2-7, with D hard to call. The V end was cut by 1 base, the J end by 0 bases, with 10 bases between. Germline lookup yields CDR1 MGHDK and CDR2 SYGVNS. The CDR3 has 15 amino acids. The CDR3 coding sequence is TGTGCCAGCAGTGAATTCCAGGTCGGCTCCTACGAGCAGTACTTC. Translated: CASSEFQVGSYEQYF.

The chain carries TRBV7-2 and TRBJ2-3; 10 nucleotides match TRBD2. Trimming at V came to 2 bases and at J to 0 bases, leaving 11 bases not matched to a gene. Germline V gene sequence: CDR1 SGHTA, CDR2 FQGNSA. There are 19 residues in the CDR3. The CDR3 loop reads CASSLRPPGLALSTDTQYF. CDR3 coding DNA: TGTGCCAGCAGCTTACGTCCCCCGGGACTAGCGCTTAGCACAGATACGCAGTATTTT.

The chain is built from TRBV21-1 and TRBJ1-1; TRBD1 is the table's D call, not checked against the DNA. TRBV21-1 is a pseudogene segment. The length of the CDR3 is 13 residues. In nucleotides, the CDR3 is TGTGCCAGCATCCCAACAGGGCTCACTGAAGCTTTCTTT. Its protein is CASIPTGLTEAFF.

This clonotype came up a few times. This chain links TRBV5-1 with TRBJ2-3; D might be TRBD1 (5 bases). V lost 3 bases to trimming and J lost 3 bases, with 11 bases between them. Germline V gives CDR1 SGHRS, CDR2 YFSETQ. This CDR3 comprises 14 residues. The CDR3 protein is CASSSTTGTDTQYF. CDR3 DNA: TGCGCCAGCAGCTCGACAACAGGAACAGATACGCAGTATTTT.

The V call is TRBV6-1, the J call TRBJ1-1, with D possibly TRBD1 on 6 matching bases. This CDR3 has 14 amino acids. Between the trimmed V and J ends, which lost 10 bases and 0 bases, there was a span of 15 bases. Germline loops: CDR1 MNHNS, CDR2 SASEGT. The CDR3 DNA reads as TGTGCCACCCCACCAGGGGAAATGAACACTGAAGCTTTCTTT. This encodes CATPPGEMNTEAFF.

The rearrangement joins TRBV10-2 to TRBJ2-3; a weak D match, TRBD1 (5 bases). This CDR3 comprises 15 residues. Germline V gene data show CDR1 as WSHSY and CDR2 as SAAADI. Trimming removed 7 bases from V and 0 bases from J, with 14 bases in between. The CDR3 nucleotides read TGCGCCAGCAACCCTAACAGGAGAAGCACAGATACGCAGTATTTT. Its protein is CASNPNRRSTDTQYF.

This clonotype was seen more than once but under ten times. This chain uses TRBV7-2 with TRBJ2-7; no firm D call. Trimming cost V 1 base and J 4 bases, with 11 bases left between them. The CDR3 runs 14 residues. Germline lookup yields CDR1 SGHTA and CDR2 FQGNSA. The CDR3 reads CASSLGGFRYEQYF. CDR3 DNA sequence: TGTGCCAGCAGCTTAGGGGGATTCCGGTACGAGCAGTACTTC.

This clonotype was picked up many times. CDR3 in DNA: TGCAGCGTTGAAGAAAATTCTCCTTACGAGCAGTACTTC. Protein product: CSVEENSPYEQYF. J is TRBJ2-7 and V is TRBV29-1, with D unresolved. The V end was cut by 0 bases, the J end by 4 bases, with 10 bases between. Germline-derived CDR1 and CDR2 are SQVTM and ANQGSEA. This CDR3 spans 13 amino acids.

This clonotype has only a few counts. The J gene is TRBJ2-1, the V gene TRBV12-5; 7 bases match TRBD2. Germline V lookup: CDR1 LGHNT, CDR2 FRNRAP. CDR3 size: 12 residues. The CDR3 sequence is CASGLGGGEQFF. CDR3 DNA: TGTGCCAGCGGACTGGGCGGGGGTGAGCAGTTCTTC. The full variable domain, completed using reference TRBV12-5 and TRBJ2-1, is DARVTQTPRHKVTEMGQEVTMRCQPILGHNTVFWYRQTMMQGLELLAYFRNRAPLDDSGMPKDRFSAEMPDATLATLKIQPSEPRDSAVYFCASGLGGGEQFFGPGTRLTVL.

In this sample, this clonotype turned up a few times. The rearrangement links TRBV7-2 to TRBJ1-6; no clear D gene. The length of the CDR3 is 15 residues. V shed 1 base and J shed 6 bases, with 10 bases lying between them. Germline loops: CDR1 SGHTA, CDR2 FQGNSA. Here the CDR3 DNA reads TGTGCCAGCAGCTTAGGAAGTGGCAGTAATTCACCCCTCCACTTT. This translates into CASSLGSGSNSPLHF.

This clonotype was counted a few times. The V gene is TRBV7-9, the J gene TRBJ2-3, with 12 bases fitting TRBD2. The ends lost 5 bases at V and 1 base at J; junction bases unmatched: 7. Germline assignment: CDR1 SEHNR and CDR2 FQNEAQ (reference sequence). This CDR3 has 17 amino acids. CDR3 region: CASSPPWTSGGTDTQYF. The CDR3 DNA is TGTGCCAGCAGCCCACCATGGACTAGCGGGGGCACAGATACGCAGTATTTT.